These 8 T cell receptor beta chains came from one sample sequenced in a study of T cells in Graves' hyperthyroidism and ophthalmopathy (dated by TCRdb to the late 2010s). The library was built by means of multiplex PCR. For sequencing, an Illumina HiSeq 2000 was employed. The TCR beta CDR3 regions were amplified from RNA transcripts. The TCR CDR3 was subjected to a first round of RT-PCR using the HTBI primer set and the Qiagen OneStep RT-PCR kit. TCRdb cleaned the public reads at Q25 with fastp, built clones with MiXCR and kept in-frame beta chains. Merged by CDR3 protein, the rows form single entries marked with the most common genes and DNA. Present in this sample are roughly 570,000 distinct CDR3 sequences, around 42% of which were seen just once. Roughly 7.7% of the sample lies in the top ten. Sequenced input: peripheral blood or thyroid tissue (not recorded which). Source of these receptors: a woman between 18 and 29 years old with Graves' hyperthyroidism.

In its sample, this clonotype was seen a few times. The chain has TRBV20-1 and TRBJ2-1, with 15 bases fitting TRBD2. The CDR3 totals 14 residues. CDR1 DFQATT and CDR2 SNEGSKA come from the germline V gene (reference sequence). The junction had 8 bases not matched to a gene; V was cut back by 5 bases and J by 12 bases. CDR3 sequence: CSAPPGLAGGGQFF. The CDR3 region has the DNA TGCAGTGCTCCTCCGGGACTAGCGGGAGGAGGGCAGTTCTTC.

The rearrangement joins TRBV4-1 to TRBJ2-7; 7 nucleotides agree with TRBD2. CDR3 length: 14 residues. Germline V lookup: CDR1 MGHRA, CDR2 YSYEKL. The trim removed 1 base at V and 5 bases at J, leaving 5 bases unmatched. The CDR3 region is CASSQVRGRNEQYF. Written as DNA, the CDR3 is TGCGCCAGCAGCCAAGTTCGCGGGAGAAACGAGCAGTACTTC.

The V gene is TRBV2, the J gene TRBJ2-5; 9 bases align to TRBD1. Trimming at V came to 7 bases and at J to 5 bases, leaving 14 bases not matched to a gene. The CDR3 contains 16 residues. Germline V gives CDR1 SNHLY, CDR2 FYNNEI. The CDR3 DNA follows: TGTGCCAGCACTGCCGGGACAGGGTATACGGGCGAGACCCAGTACTTC. Translated: CASTAGTGYTGETQYF.

This clonotype was detected only a few times. The V gene is TRBV5-4, the J gene TRBJ2-2, with TRBD1 identical over 11 bases. The trim removed 4 bases at V and 7 bases at J, leaving 3 bases unmatched. The CDR3 length is 14 residues. Germline-derived CDR1 and CDR2 are SGHNT and YYREEE (reference sequence). CDR3 residues: CASSLGQGVGELFF. The CDR3 DNA sequence: TGTGCCAGCAGCCTGGGACAGGGGGTCGGGGAGCTGTTTTTT. The complete variable domain, with remaining parts taken from reference TRBV5-4 and TRBJ2-2, reads ETGVTQSPTHLIKTRGQQVTLRCSSQSGHNTVSWYQQALGQGPQFIFQYYREEENGRGNFPPRFSGLQFPNYSSELNVNALELDDSALYLCASSLGQGVGELFFGEGSRLTVL.

V gene TRBV2 combines with J gene TRBJ1-5; D unclear. Germline V gene lookup returns CDR1 SNHLY and CDR2 FYNNEI. V lost 8 bases to trimming and J lost 11 bases, with 19 bases between them. The CDR3 covers 13 residues. CDR3 sequence: CASGLHYQETQHF. The DNA for the CDR3 is TGTGCCAGCGGTCTCCATTACCAAGAGACCCAGCATTTT.

This clonotype has ten or more counts. The chain is built from TRBV19 and TRBJ1-2; D unresolved. V was cut by 3 bases and J by 0 bases, with 11 bases left in between. The length of the CDR3 is 15 residues. CDR1 and CDR2 from the germline V gene are LNHDA and SQIVND (reference sequence). CDR3: CASSMITPTNYGYTF. CDR3 nucleotides: TGTGCCAGTAGTATGATAACACCTACTAACTATGGCTACACCTTC.

In the case of this clonotype: With a much larger clone just one base away, this may be a read error. Because it lacks the conserved phenylalanine or tryptophan at the end, this CDR3 is likely a read error. This CDR3 reads CASSLDRASYEQYL. CDR3 in DNA: TGTGCCAGCAGCTTAGATCGGGCCTCCTACGAGCAGTACCTC. The V call is TRBV12-3 or TRBV12-4, the J call TRBJ2-7; D gene unclear. The CDR3 length is 14 residues.

As for this clonotype: The germline gene is not matched at one end of the junction; a read error may be the cause. This chain joins TRBV29-1 and TRBJ2-5; 7 bases are shared with TRBD2. Per germline, CDR1 SQVTM and CDR2 ANQGSEA. The CDR3 length is 14 residues. CDR3 protein: CSVEYLAGERNEQF. DNA of the CDR3: TGCAGCGTTGAATACCTGGCGGGAGAGAGAAATGAGCAGTTC.